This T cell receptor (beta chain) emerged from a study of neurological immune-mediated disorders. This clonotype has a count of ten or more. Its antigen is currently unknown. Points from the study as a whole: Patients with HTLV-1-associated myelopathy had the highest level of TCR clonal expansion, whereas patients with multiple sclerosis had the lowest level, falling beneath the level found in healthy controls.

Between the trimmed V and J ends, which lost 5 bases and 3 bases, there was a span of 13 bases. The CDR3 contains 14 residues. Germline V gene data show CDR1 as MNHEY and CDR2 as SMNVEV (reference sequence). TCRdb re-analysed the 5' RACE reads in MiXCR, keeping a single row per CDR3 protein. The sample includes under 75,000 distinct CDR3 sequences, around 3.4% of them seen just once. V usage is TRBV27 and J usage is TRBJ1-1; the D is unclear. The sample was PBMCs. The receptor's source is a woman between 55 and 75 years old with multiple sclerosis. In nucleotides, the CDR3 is TGTGCCAGCAGTCCCCATGGCAGATACACTGAAGCTTTCTTT. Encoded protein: CASSPHGRYTEAFF.